This entry concerns a single TCR beta chain. Other DNA sequences of this sample code for an identical CDR3. The authors' processing: By means of reference gene primer amplification, nucleated cell counts were estimated. The data were produced by immunoSEQ multiplex PCR, yet TCRdb's version contains in-frame clones alone and is incomplete. The DNA gave D and trimming, while V, J and clone size come from that table. The table shows 140,000 or so clones, with about four fifths occurring only once. This sample was included in a study of blood T cell repertoires in COVID-19. The CDR3 runs 15 residues. CDR1 MNHEY and CDR2 SVGAGI come from the germline V gene. Trimming removed 6 bases at V and 0 bases at J, with 9 bases between.

The rearrangement joins TRBV6-5 to TRBJ2-6; D is perhaps TRBD2 (6 bases). This receptor was obtained from a human donor in a cohort sampled during active COVID-19. The sequenced sample consisted of peripheral blood. This CDR3 is CASRAGGSGANVLTF. CDR3 coding DNA: TGTGCCAGCAGAGCCGGGGGCTCTGGGGCCAACGTCCTGACTTTC.